These T cell receptor beta chains were read from a single sample in a study of T-cell reconstitution after alpha-beta-depleted transplantation in children. TCRdb re-analysed the PCR reads in MiXCR, keeping a single row per CDR3 protein. This table holds fewer than 1 million distinct CDR3 sequences, 16% found once. The sequencing used PBMCs, mostly from graft donor cells, collected 360 days after TCRalphabeta/CD19-depleted stem cell transplant. These TCRs come from a male patient younger than 18 who had a stem cell transplant for acute lymphoblastic leukemia, so the T cells may come from the graft donor. Each CDR3 is given with its conserved first and last residue. A D gene is named only where the DNA matches it firmly. Rows may omit the clone size; those that give it use once, few, many or a size class.

>TRBD1|TRBV12-3/TRBV12-4|TRBJ2-5|few
TGTGCCAGCGCTCGACCGGGACAGGGCCTCGAAGAGACCCAGTACTTC
CASARPGQGLEETQYF
>TRBD2|TRBV12-3/TRBV12-4|TRBJ2-7|.
TGTGCCAGCGCCCGACTAGCCCTGTACTCCTACGAGCAGTACTTC
CASARLALYSYEQYF
>.|TRBV5-1|TRBJ2-1|.
TGCGCCAGCAGCTGGAAGGTCGGAACCTACAATGAGCAGTTCTTC
CASSWKVGTYNEQFF
>.|TRBV24-1|TRBJ2-2|few
TGTGCCACCAGTGAGCAGAACACCGGGGAGCTGTTTTTT
CATSEQNTGELFF
>TRBD2|TRBV11-3|TRBJ2-1|.
TGTGCCAGCAGTTACCGCGGGGGTTACAATGAGCAGTTCTTC
CASSYRGGYNEQFF
>TRBD1|TRBV7-3|TRBJ2-1|few
TGTGCCAGCAGCTCTGGGGGTGACAGGGTAAGCAATGAGCAGTTCTTC
CASSSGGDRVSNEQFF
>TRBD2|TRBV7-3|TRBJ2-1|.
TGTGCCAGCAGCTTAATGGTCGAGACTAGCGGGAGGGGGGGTGAGCAGTTCTTC
CASSLMVETSGRGGEQFF
>.|TRBV7-2|TRBJ2-3|.
TGTGCCAGCAGCCCGACACTTATGCCGCAGTATTTT
CASSPTLMPQYF
>TRBD2|TRBV19|TRBJ2-1|.
TGTGCCAGTAGACGATATGCCGGGACTAGCGTCTACAATGAGCAGTTCTTC
CASRRYAGTSVYNEQFF
>TRBD2|TRBV12-5|TRBJ2-1|many
TGTGCTAGTGGTTCGGGACTAGCTGGGTCCTACAATGAGCAGTTCTTC
CASGSGLAGSYNEQFF
>TRBD2|TRBV6-5|TRBJ2-2|few
TGTGCCAGCAGTTACGCGTCTAGCGGGAGTGTTAACACCGGGGAGCTGTTTTTT
CASSYASSGSVNTGELFF
>.|TRBV5-5|TRBJ2-4|many
TGTGCCAGCAGCTTGGCGGGTACGTCGAACATTCAGTACTTC
CASSLAGTSNIQYF
>.|TRBV5-1|TRBJ2-2|many
TGCGCCAGCAGCTATAGCGGAGCGAACACCGGGGAGCTGTTTTTT
CASSYSGANTGELFF
>.|TRBV7-2|TRBJ2-1|few
TGTGCCAGCAGCTTGGTCGGAGATTACAATGAGCAGTTCTTC
CASSLVGDYNEQFF
>.|TRBV25-1|TRBJ1-3|.
TGTGCCAGCAGTGAATGGAACCACCCGGGACCGATCTCTGGAAACACCATATATTTT
CASSEWNHPGPISGNTIYF
>.|TRBV25-1|TRBJ2-7|.
TGTGCCAGCAGGATCCCCTTCGGGGACGAGCAGTACTTC
CASRIPFGDEQYF
>TRBD2|TRBV20-1|TRBJ2-5|few
TGCAGTGCCTCTAGCGGGGGGGCCTGGGAGACCCAGTACTTC
CSASSGGAWETQYF
>.|TRBV7-9|TRBJ2-1|few
TGTGCCAGCAGCTTATCGGGACTGGGAAACAATGAGCAGTTCTTC
CASSLSGLGNNEQFF
>.|TRBV5-1|TRBJ1-4|few
TGCGCCAGCAGCTCAGAAAGGGACGCGTTTAATGAAAAACTGTTTTTT
CASSSERDAFNEKLFF
>.|TRBV6-5|TRBJ2-6|.
TGTGCCAGCAGTTACTCCGATGGTGGGGCTGGGGCCAACGTCCTGACTTTC
CASSYSDGGAGANVLTF
>TRBD2|TRBV20-1|TRBJ2-7|few
TGCAGTGCTAGAGATCTCGGGCTAGCGGGAGGATCGTACGAGCAGTACTTC
CSARDLGLAGGSYEQYF
>.|TRBV24-1|TRBJ2-1|.
TGTGCCACCAGTGATTTGGGCCCCAGATTGTTCTTC
CATSDLGPRLFF
>.|TRBV6-1|TRBJ2-3|.
TGTGCCAGCAGAGCACTTTTTACAGATACGCAGTATTTT
CASRALFTDTQYF
>TRBD2|TRBV5-1|TRBJ2-1|few
TGCGCCAGCAGCTCGAGGAGCGGGAGGGCCTACAATGAGCAGTTCTTC
CASSSRSGRAYNEQFF
>TRBD2|TRBV3-1|TRBJ2-1|many
TGTGCCAGCAGTCCTCATAGCGGGAGTAGAGATGAGCAGTTCTTC
CASSPHSGSRDEQFF
>.|TRBV7-9|TRBJ2-5|few
TGTGCCAGCAGCTTGGCGGCAGGCCGGGGGGAGACCCAGTACTTC
CASSLAAGRGETQYF
>.|TRBV5-1|TRBJ2-3|few
TGCGCCAGCAGCCCGGCAAGGACGGATACGCAGTATTTT
CASSPARTDTQYF
>.|TRBV4-1|TRBJ2-4|few
TGCGCCAGCAGCCCCGTGGGGAACATTCAGTACTTC
CASSPVGNIQYF
>.|TRBV3-1|TRBJ1-2|many
TGTGCCAGCAGCCCTTTGGGAGTAGGGGATCACTATGGCTACACCTTC
CASSPLGVGDHYGYTF
>.|TRBV12-3/TRBV12-4|TRBJ1-5|few
TGTGCCACCTCGTCCGACAACAATCAGCCCCAGCATTTT
CATSSDNNQPQHF
>.|TRBV7-9|TRBJ1-5|few
TGTGCCAGCAGCTTTGGACGGTTGGGCGATCAGCCCCAGCATTTT
CASSFGRLGDQPQHF
>.|TRBV20-1|TRBJ2-2|few
TGCAGTGCTAGATTCTGGCGCGCGAACACCGGGGAGCTGTTTTTT
CSARFWRANTGELFF
>TRBD1|TRBV27|TRBJ2-1|many
TGTGCCAGCAGCTATACAGGGGGAGGTGAGCAGTTCTTC
CASSYTGGGEQFF
>TRBD1|TRBV6-2/TRBV6-3|TRBJ1-1|.
TGTGCCAGCAGTTACTACTTTTGGACAGGGGGAAACACTGAAGCTTTCTTT
CASSYYFWTGGNTEAFF
>TRBD2|TRBV7-3|TRBJ2-5|.
TGTGCCAGCAGCTCGCGGGTAGCGGGACGGGAGACCCAGTACTTC
CASSSRVAGRETQYF
>.|TRBV10-2|TRBJ2-1|many
TGCGCCAGCGGGAGACTAGGGGCGGATGAGCAGTTCTTC
CASGRLGADEQFF
>.|TRBV20-1|TRBJ1-5|many
TGCAGTGCTAACCGGGACCCCCATCAGCCCCAGCATTTT
CSANRDPHQPQHF
>.|TRBV7-6|TRBJ2-3|.
TGTGCCAGCAGCTACCAAGGGGGGGACGGGCCTAGCACAGATACGCAGTATTTT
CASSYQGGDGPSTDTQYF
>TRBD1|TRBV10-3|TRBJ2-7|many
TGTGCCGGCGGGACAGGGCTCTACGAGCAGTACTTC
CAGGTGLYEQYF
>.|TRBV6-1|TRBJ2-1|many
TGTGCCAGCAGCCAACTCGCGGCAGCCTACAATGAGCAGTTCTTC
CASSQLAAAYNEQFF